This TCR beta chain was captured in a study of blood T cell repertoires in COVID-19. Study at large: The study drew acute and convalescent COVID-19 samples from the United States, Italy and Spain. From T cells, B-cell-depleted T cells, or PBMCs came the material, which was cDNA or gDNA.

The V gene lost 4 bases and the J gene lost 4 bases, with 16 bases spanning the gap. The CDR3 has 15 amino acids. CDR1 is SGHRS and CDR2 is YFSETQ in the germline V gene. Original processing notes: Amplification with reference gene primers provided the estimates of nucleated cell counts. The assay was immunoSEQ multiplex PCR, and TCRdb's table has in-frame clones only and misses some. That table furnishes V, J and clone size, whereas the DNA furnished D and trimming. The sample has about 240,000 clones; about 80% are singletons. The sequenced sample consisted of peripheral blood. The TCR comes from a woman of 80 years or more with acute or convalescent COVID-19. The chain uses TRBV5-1 and TRBJ2-3, with a tentative D call TRBD1 (6 bases). For the CDR3, the DNA is TGCGCCAGCAGCCCAGTGCAGGGGTTCGCAGATACGCAGTATTTT. Protein product: CASSPVQGFADTQYF. Full variable domain (rest looked up from reference TRBV5-1 and TRBJ2-3): KAGVTQTPRYLIKTRGQQVTLSCSPISGHRSVSWYQQTPGQGLQFLFEYFSETQRNKGNFPGRFSGRQFSNSRSEMNVSTLELGDSALYLCASSPVQGFADTQYFGPGTRLTVL.